This T cell receptor (beta chain) is from a study of blood T cell repertoires in COVID-19. The germline V gene has CDR1 MNHEY and CDR2 SMNVEV (reference sequence). J gave up 6 bases and V 5 bases, and 8 bases lay outside the gene matches. The CDR3 runs 16 residues. Repertoires were generated with immunoSEQ multiplex PCR, while TCRdb's copy carries only in-frame clones and drops some. The sample has under 400,000 clones, over 75% seen once; the top ten hold roughly 10%. The genes are TRBV27 and TRBJ2-1; TRBD1 matches 12 bases. The sequenced sample was peripheral blood. The TCR originated in a woman in her twenties or thirties with COVID-19, enrolled during active disease. As DNA, the CDR3 is TGTGCCAGCAGTCAGTACGGGACAGGGGGCTTCAATGAGCAGTTCTTC. This codes for CASSQYGTGGFNEQFF.